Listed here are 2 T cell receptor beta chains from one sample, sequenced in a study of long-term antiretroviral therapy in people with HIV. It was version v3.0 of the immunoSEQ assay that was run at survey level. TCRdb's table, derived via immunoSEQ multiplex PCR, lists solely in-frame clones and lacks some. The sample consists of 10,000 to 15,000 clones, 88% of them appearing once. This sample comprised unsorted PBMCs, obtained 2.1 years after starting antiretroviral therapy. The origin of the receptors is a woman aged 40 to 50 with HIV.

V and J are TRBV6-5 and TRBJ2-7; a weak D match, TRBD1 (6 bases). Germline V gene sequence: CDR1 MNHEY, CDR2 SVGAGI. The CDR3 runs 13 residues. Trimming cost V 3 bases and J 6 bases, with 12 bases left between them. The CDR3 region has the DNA TGTGCCAGCAGTTATGCAGGGGCAGGCGAGCAGTACTTC. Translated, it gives CASSYAGAGEQYF.

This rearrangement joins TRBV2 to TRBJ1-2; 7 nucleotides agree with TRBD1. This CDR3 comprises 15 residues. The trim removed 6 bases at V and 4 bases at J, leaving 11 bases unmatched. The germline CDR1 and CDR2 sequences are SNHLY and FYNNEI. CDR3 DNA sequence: TGTGCCAGCAGCGACTTTTCAGGGGGAATCTATGGCTACACCTTC. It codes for CASSDFSGGIYGYTF.